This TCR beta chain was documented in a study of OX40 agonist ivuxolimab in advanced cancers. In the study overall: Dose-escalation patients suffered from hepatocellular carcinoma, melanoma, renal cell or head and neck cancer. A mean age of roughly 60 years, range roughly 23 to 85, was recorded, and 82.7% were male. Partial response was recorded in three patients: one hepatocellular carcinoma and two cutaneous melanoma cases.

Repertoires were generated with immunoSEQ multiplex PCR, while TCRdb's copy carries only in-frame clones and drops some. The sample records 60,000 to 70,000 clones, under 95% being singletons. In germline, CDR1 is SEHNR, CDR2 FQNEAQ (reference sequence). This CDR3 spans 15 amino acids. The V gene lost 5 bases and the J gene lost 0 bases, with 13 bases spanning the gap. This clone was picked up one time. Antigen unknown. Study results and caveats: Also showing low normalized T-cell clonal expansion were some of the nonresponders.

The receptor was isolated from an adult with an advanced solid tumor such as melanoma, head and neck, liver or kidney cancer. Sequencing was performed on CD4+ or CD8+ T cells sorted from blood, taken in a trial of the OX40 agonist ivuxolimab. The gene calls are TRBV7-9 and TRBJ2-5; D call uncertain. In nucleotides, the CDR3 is TGTGCCAGCAGCCAAAGGATGAGCGACCAAGAGACCCAGTACTTC. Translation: CASSQRMSDQETQYF.